This T cell receptor beta chain was found in a study of T-cell reconstitution after alpha-beta-depleted transplantation in children. It was with unique molecular identifiers that the TCRbeta library was prepared. TCRdb called the PCR reads again in MiXCR, with one record for every CDR3 protein. The sample shows hundreds of thousands of distinct CDR3 sequences, around an eighth of them seen only once. CDR3 length: 18 residues. Germline CDR1 and CDR2: SNHLY and FYNNEI. In the case of this clonotype: The junction shows a germline mismatch at one end, possibly a read error.

The sequencing here drew on PBMCs from the stem cell graft donor, taken from the stem cell graft. The chain combines TRBV2 with TRBJ2-7, with D uncertain. This receptor was taken from a human donor who donated a stem cell graft to a child with combined immunodeficiency. The CDR3 DNA sequence: TGTACCAGCTGTTTTCTAGGGTTGGGCCGCTTGTTATCCTACGAGCAGTACTTC. The encoded protein is CTSCFLGLGRLLSYEQYF.